These T cell receptor beta chains were read from a single sample in a study of CD8 T cells in Susac syndrome. Via MiXCR, TCRdb re-called the immunoSEQ multiplex PCR reads, giving one row per CDR3 protein. Altogether 300,000 or so distinct CDR3 sequences are present, approximately 90% being singletons, with the ten largest covering 0.065%. The sample consisted of CD4+ T cells from PBMCs. The receptors here all came from a human donor with multiple sclerosis. Each CDR3 is given with its conserved first and last residue. The D gene is left open where the match is weak. Rows give clone size only sometimes, using once, few, many, or a class for an expanded clone.

.	TRBJ2-1	TRBV7-2	.	15	TGTGCCAGCAGCTTCCAGCGGGACACCTACAATGAGCAGTTCTTC	CASSFQRDTYNEQFF
.	TRBJ2-1	TRBV30	TRBD2	16	TGTGCCTGGAGGGCCCCGACTAGCGGGAGGATTAATGAGCAGTTCTTC	CAWRAPTSGRINEQFF
once	TRBJ1-6	TRBV3-1	.	16	TGTGCCAGCAGCCAAGAGTTGGACCTGGATAATTCACCCCTCCACTTT	CASSQELDLDNSPLHF
.	TRBJ2-3	TRBV7-2	.	14	TGTGCCAGCAGCCGACTAGGAGGGGGAGATACGCAGTATTTT	CASSRLGGGDTQYF
.	TRBJ2-3	TRBV20-1	.	15	TGCAGTGCTAGCCAAAGAGCGAGGCGCACAGATACGCAGTATTTT	CSASQRARRTDTQYF
.	TRBJ2-5	TRBV3-1	TRBD1	14	TGTGCCAGCAGCAAACAGGGGGCGGGAGAGACCCAGTACTTC	CASSKQGAGETQYF
once	TRBJ2-1	TRBV3-1	.	15	TGTGCCAGCAGCGCAAGCGGAGCTGCCTACAATGAGCAGTTCTTC	CASSASGAAYNEQFF
.	TRBJ2-1	TRBV20-1	.	16	TGCAGTGCTAGAGTGAGCCGAGCGAGAGCCTACAATGAGCAGTTCTTC	CSARVSRARAYNEQFF
.	TRBJ1-1	TRBV12-3/TRBV12-4	TRBD1	14	TGTGCCAGCACCGTCGGACAGGCGAACACTGAAGCTTTCTTT	CASTVGQANTEAFF
.	TRBJ1-1	TRBV6-2/TRBV6-3	.	14	TGTGCCAGCCGACCGACCCAGGCGAACACTGAAGCTTTCTTT	CASRPTQANTEAFF
.	TRBJ1-1	TRBV9	.	13	TGTGCCAGCAGCGAAGCGATCGGAGGTGAAGCTTTCTTT	CASSEAIGGEAFF
.	TRBJ2-6	TRBV4-2	.	18	TGTGCCAGCAGCCAAGGCGGGTTGGGGAGCTCTGGGGCCAACGTCCTGACTTTC	CASSQGGLGSSGANVLTF
.	TRBJ2-7	TRBV6-5	.	13	TGTGCCAGCGTTGACTCTTTCACCTACGAGCAGTACTTC	CASVDSFTYEQYF
.	TRBJ1-4	TRBV12-3/TRBV12-4	.	13	TGTGCCAGCAGTTTAGGGCAGTGGGCAAAACTGTTTTTT	CASSLGQWAKLFF
.	TRBJ2-1	TRBV5-1	.	14	TGCGCCAGCAGCCGGGCCTCGGCCTACAATGAGCAGTTCTTC	CASSRASAYNEQFF
.	TRBJ1-2	TRBV7-2	TRBD1	15	TGTGCCAGCAGCCGCGACAGGGGTGTCAACTATGGCTACACCTTC	CASSRDRGVNYGYTF
.	TRBJ1-2	TRBV19	.	16	TGTGCCAGTAGTATAAAAGCTCTGGGGGCTGCCTATGGCTACACCTTC	CASSIKALGAAYGYTF
.	TRBJ1-2	TRBV20-1	.	13	TGCAGTGCTAGAGCCGGCACTATCTATGGCTACACCTTC	CSARAGTIYGYTF
.	TRBJ1-6	TRBV20-1	TRBD1	14	TGCAGTGCTGCGGACAGGGGGGATAATTCACCCCTCCACTTT	CSAADRGDNSPLHF
.	TRBJ2-7	TRBV4-2	TRBD2	19	TGTGCCAGCAGCCGAGTGGCAGCGGGAGGGCCGGTCCTCTCCTACGAGCAGTACTTC	CASSRVAAGGPVLSYEQYF
.	TRBJ1-1	TRBV12-3/TRBV12-4	TRBD1	14	TGTGCCAGCAGGGGGACAGGGGGCGTCACTGAAGCTTTCTTT	CASRGTGGVTEAFF
.	TRBJ1-5	TRBV30	.	16	TGTGCCTGGAGTGTACGGGACTCCCCTCGGAATCAGCCCCAGCATTTT	CAWSVRDSPRNQPQHF
.	TRBJ1-6	TRBV2	.	15	TGTGCCAGCAGAGAAAATTGGGCTGTGAATTCACCCCTCCACTTT	CASRENWAVNSPLHF
.	TRBJ2-5	TRBV18	.	14	TGTGCCAGCTCCCCTTCGGGACGCCAAGAGACCCAGTACTTC	CASSPSGRQETQYF
few	TRBJ1-1	TRBV12-3/TRBV12-4	TRBD1	14	TGTGCCAGCAGTTTGGCAGGGGGTAACACTGAAGCTTTCTTT	CASSLAGGNTEAFF
.	TRBJ2-1	TRBV4-1	TRBD2	16	TGCGCCAGCAGCCCCGGCTTAGCGGGACTCGTCGGCGAGCAGTTCTTC	CASSPGLAGLVGEQFF
.	TRBJ2-1	TRBV20-1	.	13	TGCAGTGCAGAGGTGGGACCGACGGATGAGCAGTTCTTC	CSAEVGPTDEQFF
few	TRBJ1-5	TRBV7-2	.	16	TGTGCCAGCAGCGGCCGTTTCGGGGGCGGCAATCAGCCCCAGCATTTT	CASSGRFGGGNQPQHF
.	TRBJ2-2	TRBV5-5	.	14	TGTGCCAGCAGCTTCTTCTGGGACACCGGGGAGCTGTTTTTT	CASSFFWDTGELFF
.	TRBJ2-1	TRBV25-1	.	14	TGTGCCAGCAGTGGGGGGAGGTTAGACAATGAGCAGTTCTTC	CASSGGRLDNEQFF
once	TRBJ2-3	TRBV10-2	TRBD2	15	TGCGCCAGCACCGCGCGGGAGATGCCCACAGATACGCAGTATTTT	CASTAREMPTDTQYF
.	TRBJ2-2	TRBV20-1	TRBD2	14	TGCAGTGCACTAGCGGGAGGTAGTACCGGGGAGCTGTTTTTT	CSALAGGSTGELFF
.	TRBJ1-5	TRBV10-3	.	14	TGTGCCATCAGTGAGCCAACGTACAATCAGCCCCAGCATTTT	CAISEPTYNQPQHF
.	TRBJ2-1	TRBV12-3/TRBV12-4	.	14	TGTGCCAGCAGCCCCGGAGACAGCTTCAATGAGCAGTTCTTC	CASSPGDSFNEQFF
.	TRBJ2-1	TRBV3-1	TRBD1	15	TGTGCCAGCAGCCACATTGACAGGGGTAAAAATGAGCAGTTCTTC	CASSHIDRGKNEQFF
.	TRBJ2-4	TRBV29-1	.	13	TGCAGCGTGCGGGCCTCCGGTGGAGACATTCAGTACTTC	CSVRASGGDIQYF
.	TRBJ1-6	TRBV6-7	.	12	TGTGCCAACGAGGGGACGAGGTCACCCCTCCACTTT	CANEGTRSPLHF
few	TRBJ2-7	TRBV4-1	TRBD1	16	TGCGCCAGCAGCCAAGAGGGGACAGGGAGCTCCTACGAGCAGTACTTC	CASSQEGTGSSYEQYF
.	TRBJ1-2	TRBV27	TRBD1	13	TGTGCCAGCTCCCAGGACAGGGAATATGGCTACACCTTC	CASSQDREYGYTF
.	TRBJ1-1	TRBV30	.	13	TGTGCCTGGAGGGATGGAATGAACACTGAAGCTTTCTTT	CAWRDGMNTEAFF
.	TRBJ2-3	TRBV15	TRBD1	15	TGTGCCACCAGCATAGGGACAGGGGTGTTGGATACGCAGTATTTT	CATSIGTGVLDTQYF
.	TRBJ1-1	TRBV30	TRBD1	14	TGTGCCGGGGGACAGGGGCCTTCGGCCGGGGAAGCTTTCTTT	CAGGQGPSAGEAFF
few	TRBJ1-2	TRBV7-9	TRBD1	13	TGTGCCAGCAGCTTTGACAGGGGAGGCGGCTACACCTTC	CASSFDRGGGYTF
.	TRBJ2-7	TRBV12-5	TRBD2	14	TGTGCTAGTGGTTTCGGCGGGGGCTCCTACGAGCAGTACTTC	CASGFGGGSYEQYF
.	TRBJ2-2	TRBV7-8	.	14	TGTGCCAGCAGCTTTACGACAGCAACCGGGGAGCTGTTTTTT	CASSFTTATGELFF
.	TRBJ1-1	TRBV30	.	13	TGTGCCTGGAGTCGGCTGTCGAACACTGAAGCTTTCTTT	CAWSRLSNTEAFF
.	TRBJ2-7	TRBV12-3/TRBV12-4	.	14	TGTGCCAGCAGTTTGCGGACAGTTAAAGACGAGCAGTACTTC	CASSLRTVKDEQYF
once	TRBJ2-5	TRBV12-5	TRBD1	15	TGTGCTAGTGGTTTCAGGACAGGGGTAGTAGAGACCCAGTACTTC	CASGFRTGVVETQYF
.	TRBJ2-2	TRBV12-3/TRBV12-4	.	16	TGTGCCAGCAGTTTAGCAGGCAGGGTGAACACCGGGGAGCTGTTTTTT	CASSLAGRVNTGELFF